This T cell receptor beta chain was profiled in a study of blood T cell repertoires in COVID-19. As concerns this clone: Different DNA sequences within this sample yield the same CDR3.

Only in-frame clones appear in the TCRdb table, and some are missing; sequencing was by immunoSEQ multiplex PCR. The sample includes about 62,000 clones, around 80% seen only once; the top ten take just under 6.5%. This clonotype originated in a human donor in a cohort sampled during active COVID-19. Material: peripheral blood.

CDR3 DNA sequence: TGTGCCAGCAGCGTGGGGCCATACGAGCAGTACTTC. Translating it yields CASSVGPYEQYF. The V call is TRBV7-9, the J call TRBJ2-7, with D tentatively TRBD1 (5 bases). The V end lost 5 bases, the J end lost 4 bases, and 9 bases lay between the germline ends. This CDR3 region has 12 residues. Germline values: CDR1 SEHNR, CDR2 FQNEAQ (reference sequence).